The entry below describes one TCR beta chain. This sample stems from a study of T-cell memory formation after mild COVID-19. TCRdb redid the calling of the 5' RACE reads with MiXCR, one entry per CDR3 protein. Of some 300,000 distinct CDR3 sequences detected, 20% to 25% appear once; the ten largest clones hold about 21%. The sequence was obtained from a man aged 18 to 35 who had mild COVID-19 (a few samples of this study predate the infection). Cell type and time point are not known. Sample: PBMCs or a T cell subset sorted from them (not recorded which).

CDR3 loop: CASSLWGSGASTDTQYF. Written as DNA, the CDR3 is TGTGCCAGCAGCTTATGGGGTAGCGGGGCCTCCACAGATACGCAGTATTTT. The chain joins TRBV7-2 to TRBJ2-3; 8 bases match TRBD2. V trimming: 2 bases; J trimming: 2 bases; junction bases outside the gene matches: 9. Germline assignment: CDR1 SGHTA and CDR2 FQGNSA. The CDR3 contains 17 residues.